In its sample, the clone carrying this T cell receptor beta chain was seen many times. What it binds is unknown. Tagging with unique molecular identifiers was applied to individual cDNA molecules. A single record per CDR3 protein comes from TCRdb applying MiXCR to the 5' RACE reads. The data show about 66,000 distinct CDR3 sequences, with 15% to 20% seen just once and about 8.2% held by the top ten. The sample originates from a study of early T cells in non-severe SARS-CoV-2 infection. At the level of the study: Whole-blood bulk RNA, unsorted, was sequenced, and chains were unpaired.

Study-wide points: Sequences matched to VDJdb favored anti-spike CD8 responses, while private and CD4 specificities were missed.

The sample consisted of whole blood, taken at baseline. The source is an adult who was a healthcare worker with PCR-confirmed SARS-CoV-2 infection or an uninfected control (not recorded which).

The CDR3 sequence: CASRGGQSSYNSPLHF. The CDR3 DNA follows: TGTGCCAGCAGGGGTGGACAGAGCTCCTATAATTCACCCCTCCACTTT. This chain links TRBV12-3 or TRBV12-4 with TRBJ1-6; D is perhaps TRBD1 (6 bases). CDR3 length: 16 residues. V was clipped by 6 bases and J by 0 bases, with 12 bases between them.